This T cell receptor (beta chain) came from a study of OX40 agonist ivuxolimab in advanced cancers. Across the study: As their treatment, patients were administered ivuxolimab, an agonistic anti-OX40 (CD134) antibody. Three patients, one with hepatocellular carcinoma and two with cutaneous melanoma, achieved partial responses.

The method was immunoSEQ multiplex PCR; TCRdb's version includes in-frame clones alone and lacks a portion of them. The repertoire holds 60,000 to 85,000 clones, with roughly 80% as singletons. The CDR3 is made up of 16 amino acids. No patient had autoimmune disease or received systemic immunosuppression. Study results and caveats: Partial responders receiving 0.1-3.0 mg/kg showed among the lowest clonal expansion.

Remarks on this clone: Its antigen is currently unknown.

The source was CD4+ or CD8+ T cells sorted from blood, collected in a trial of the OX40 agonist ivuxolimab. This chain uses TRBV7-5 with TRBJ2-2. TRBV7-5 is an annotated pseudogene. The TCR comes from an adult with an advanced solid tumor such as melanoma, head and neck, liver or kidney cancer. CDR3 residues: CARSLGGGLGTGELFF. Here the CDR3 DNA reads TGTGCCAGAAGCCTGGGAGGGGGCCTTGGCACCGGGGAGCTGTTTTTT.